This passage covers 28 T cell receptor beta chains from one sample sequenced in a study of blood T cell repertoires in COVID-19. The repertoire was sequenced with immunoSEQ multiplex PCR; TCRdb's copy has only in-frame clones and lacks some. The sample has about 72,000 clones; more than 75% are singletons. The sample was peripheral blood. The receptors originated from a human donor in a cohort sampled during active COVID-19.

This chain links TRBV6-5 with TRBJ2-5; 7 bases fit TRBD2. The CDR3 totals 14 residues. Germline values: CDR1 MNHEY, CDR2 SVGAGI. J gave up 5 bases and V 2 bases, and 5 bases lay outside the gene matches. The CDR3 DNA reads as TGTGCCAGCAGTTACGCTAGCGGCACCGAGACCCAGTACTTC. Encoded protein: CASSYASGTETQYF.

This rearrangement joins TRBV18 to TRBJ2-3, with unresolved D. The CDR3 is made up of 17 amino acids. The V and J ends lost 6 bases and 0 bases respectively, with 19 bases between them. Germline CDR1 and CDR2: KGHSH and LQKENI. In nucleotides, the CDR3 is TGTGCCAGCTCCAACCTGAGAGCTCGCACTAGCACAGATACGCAGTATTTT. This codes for CASSNLRARTSTDTQYF.

This clone is a singleton in its sample. This chain connects TRBV19 to TRBJ2-3; weak D call: TRBD2 (5 bases). The length of the CDR3 is 13 residues. Trimming removed 5 bases from V and 4 bases from J, with 10 bases in between. Germline values: CDR1 LNHDA, CDR2 SQIVND (reference sequence). The CDR3, as DNA: TGTGCCAGTAGTCCCACTAGAGCAGATACGCAGTATTTT. Its protein is CASSPTRADTQYF.

The V gene is TRBV7-2, the J gene TRBJ2-3, with 9 bases fitting TRBD2. CDR1 is SGHTA and CDR2 is FQGNSA in the germline V gene. The CDR3 covers 15 residues. The junction had 6 bases not matched to a gene; V was cut back by 6 bases and J by 2 bases. The DNA for the CDR3 is TGTGCCAGCAGGCCTTCTAGCGGGGCCACAGATACGCAGTATTTT. Encoded protein: CASRPSSGATDTQYF.

This clone was detected only a few times. This chain joins TRBV6-1 and TRBJ1-2; 7 positions match TRBD1. The V and J ends lost 2 bases and 9 bases, in that order; junction bases with no gene match: 12. This CDR3 has 15 amino acids. Germline assignment: CDR1 MNHNS and CDR2 SASEGT. CDR3 residues: CASSEPLGGFQSYTF. The CDR3 DNA sequence: TGTGCCAGCAGTGAACCATTAGGGGGCTTCCAGAGCTACACCTTC.

The CDR3 nucleotides are TGTGCCTGGAAAACACGCATCGGGACAGGGGGCTCTGGAAACACCATATATTTT. Translating gives CAWKTRIGTGGSGNTIYF. The gene calls are TRBV30 and TRBJ1-3, with 11 positions matching TRBD1. V trimming: 4 bases; J trimming: 0 bases; junction bases outside the gene matches: 11. The germline V gene has CDR1 GTSNPN and CDR2 SVGIG (reference sequence). The CDR3 runs to 18 residues.

The chain employs TRBV30 and TRBJ1-6; TRBD1 aligns across 7 bases. In germline, CDR1 is GTSNPN, CDR2 SVGIG (reference sequence). V trimming: 2 bases; J trimming: 13 bases; junction bases outside the gene matches: 5. The CDR3 consists of 12 residues. Written as DNA, the CDR3 is TGTGCCTGGAGTCCGACAGGGCCCCCCCTCCACTTT. Translation: CAWSPTGPPLHF.

In its sample, this clone was seen a few times. V usage is TRBV11-1 and J usage is TRBJ2-1; TRBD2 agrees at 9 bases. The germline V gene encodes CDR1 SGHAT and CDR2 FQDESV (reference sequence). The V gene end was trimmed by 3 bases and the J gene end by 10 bases; junction bases not matched to a gene: 10. The CDR3 contains 15 residues. In DNA form, the CDR3 reads TGTGCCAGCAGCTTCCGGCGGGGGGGTCTGAAGGAGCAGTTCTTC. Translation: CASSFRRGGLKEQFF. Variable domain in full (rest from reference TRBV11-1 and TRBJ2-1): EAEVAQSPRYKITEKSQAVAFWCDPISGHATLYWYRQILGQGPELLVQFQDESVVDDSQLPKDRFSAERLKGVDSTLKIQPAELGDSAMYLCASSFRRGGLKEQFFGPGTRLTVL.

The chain links TRBV5-4 to TRBJ2-5; TRBD2 matches at 10 bases. Germline V gene sequence: CDR1 SGHNT, CDR2 YYREEE (reference sequence). This CDR3 spans 16 amino acids. After removal of 4 bases from V and 5 bases from J, the junction contained 11 bases not matched to a gene. CDR3 bases: TGTGCCAGCAGCGCCAGCGGGGGGGCCTTCTTGGAGACCCAGTACTTC. This codes for CASSASGGAFLETQYF.

V gene TRBV7-9 combines with J gene TRBJ1-1; no firm D call. The CDR3 is 16 amino acids. Trimming cost V 3 bases and J 1 base, with 15 bases left between them. In germline, CDR1 is SEHNR, CDR2 FQNEAQ (reference sequence). Written as DNA, the CDR3 is TGTGCCAGCAGCTTGCCTTACGGAGAAAGGAACACTGAAGCTTTCTTT. Protein product: CASSLPYGERNTEAFF.

This clone has a handful of counts. The V call is TRBV4-1, the J call TRBJ1-2; the D gene is possibly TRBD1 (5 bases). The CDR3 covers 14 residues. CDR1 is MGHRA, CDR2 YSYEKL, per germline. V was trimmed by 0 bases and J by 2 bases, leaving 7 bases between them. The chain's CDR3 is CASSQEPGNYGYTF. The CDR3 DNA reads as TGCGCCAGCAGCCAAGAGCCAGGGAACTATGGCTACACCTTC.

This chain joins TRBV4-1 and TRBJ1-3; the D gene is possibly TRBD1 (6 bases). Germline CDR1 and CDR2: MGHRA and YSYEKL. Trimming shortened V by 1 base and J by 5 bases, and 15 bases separated the two germline ends. CDR3 length equals 16 residues. The CDR3 DNA sequence: TGCGCCAGCAGCCAAGGGGGACAAAGGGGGAGAAACACCATATATTTT. This encodes CASSQGGQRGRNTIYF.

V and J are TRBV6-4 and TRBJ2-1; tentatively, D is TRBD2 (6 bases). V shed 0 bases and J shed 9 bases, with 9 bases lying between them. Looked up from germline, CDR1 is MRHNA and CDR2 is SNTAGT. This CDR3 comprises 13 residues. The chain's CDR3 is CASSDSRLGEQFF. In DNA, the CDR3 is TGTGCCAGCAGTGACTCGCGACTAGGTGAGCAGTTCTTC.

The rearrangement joins TRBV7-5 to TRBJ2-7; TRBD2 is the table's D call, not checked against the DNA. TRBV7-5 is noted as a pseudogene. The CDR3 spans 16 residues. CDR3 nucleotides: TGTGTCAGAAGCCCCAGTGCGAGCGGGGGCCGTTACGAGCAGTACTTC. Translating it yields CVRSPSASGGRYEQYF.

The V gene is TRBV7-2, the J gene TRBJ1-2, with D possibly matching TRBD1 (6 bases). The germline V gene has CDR1 SGHTA and CDR2 FQGNSA. V was clipped by 2 bases and J by 6 bases, with 10 bases between them. The CDR3 contains 13 residues. CDR3 region: CASSLWGGHGYTF. In nucleotides, the CDR3 is TGTGCCAGCAGCTTATGGGGGGGCCATGGCTACACCTTC.

This chain connects TRBV11-3 to TRBJ1-1; TRBD1 might be the D (5 bases). This CDR3 is 14 amino acids long. Germline CDR1 and CDR2: SGHNT and YENEEA. Trimming took 1 base from V and 4 from J, leaving 10 bases between them. The CDR3 DNA is TGTGCCAGCAGCTTAGGGGGGGGATCCACTGAAGCTTTCTTT. This codes for CASSLGGGSTEAFF.

The V gene is TRBV11-2, the J gene TRBJ1-2; tentative D call: TRBD1 (5 bases). The germline V gene has CDR1 SGHAT and CDR2 FQNNGV. V lost 3 bases, J lost 1 base, and 12 bases lay in between. The CDR3 totals 15 residues. The CDR3 is CASSFSRGLNYGYTF. In DNA, the CDR3 is TGTGCCAGCAGCTTCTCGCGGGGACTTAACTATGGCTACACCTTC.

The chain joins TRBV7-2 to TRBJ1-2; a possible D gene is TRBD1 (5 bases). The CDR3 is made up of 14 amino acids. The V gene's germline CDR1 is SGHTA and CDR2 FQGNSA. Between the trimmed V and J ends, which lost 7 bases and 4 bases, there was a span of 16 bases. CDR3 nucleotides: TGTGCCAGCAACCTCCTGGGGGGGGGCTATGGCTACACCTTC. It yields the protein CASNLLGGGYGYTF. Together with reference TRBV7-2 and TRBJ1-2, the CDR3 gives the full variable domain: GAGVSQSPSNKVTEKGKDVELRCDPISGHTALYWYRQSLGQGLEFLIYFQGNSAPDKSGLPSDRFSAERTGGSVSTLTIQRTQQEDSAVYLCASNLLGGGYGYTFGSGTRLTVV.

By its share, this clone is large. The chain has TRBV9 and TRBJ2-1; a weak D match, TRBD2 (6 bases). This CDR3 region has 15 residues. The V gene lost 1 base and the J gene lost 3 bases, with 11 bases spanning the gap. From germline, CDR1 is SGDLS and CDR2 YYNGEE. As DNA, the CDR3 is TGTGCCAGCAGCGTAACTTGGCGGGGCTACAATGAGCAGTTCTTC. This encodes CASSVTWRGYNEQFF.

The chain has TRBV4-1 and TRBJ2-6; no firm D call. Trimming left V 0 bases short and J 0 bases short, with 15 bases between. This CDR3 contains 19 residues. The V gene's germline CDR1 is MGHRA and CDR2 YSYEKL. As DNA, the CDR3 is TGCGCCAGCAGCCAAGATATGGTAGGCAGCGCCTCTGGGGCCAACGTCCTGACTTTC. It encodes CASSQDMVGSASGANVLTF.

The rearrangement links TRBV5-4 to TRBJ2-7, with 8 bases fitting TRBD1. Germline CDR1 and CDR2: SGHNT and YYREEE (reference sequence). After removal of 0 bases from V and 4 bases from J, the junction contained 6 bases not matched to a gene. The CDR3 has 15 amino acids. The CDR3 is CASSLAGGALYEQYF. For the CDR3, the DNA is TGTGCCAGCAGCTTGGCAGGGGGCGCATTGTACGAGCAGTACTTC. The whole variable domain, filled in from reference TRBV5-4 and TRBJ2-7, reads ETGVTQSPTHLIKTRGQQVTLRCSSQSGHNTVSWYQQALGQGPQFIFQYYREEENGRGNFPPRFSGLQFPNYSSELNVNALELDDSALYLCASSLAGGALYEQYFGPGTRLTVT.

This sequence joins TRBV3-1 (or the pseudogene TRBV3-2) and TRBJ1-5; 7 bases are a match to TRBD1. The V and J ends lost 3 bases and 0 bases, in that order; junction bases with no gene match: 5. The CDR3 spans 16 residues. Germline CDR1 reads LGHDT; CDR2 reads YNNKEL (reference sequence). The CDR3 protein is CASSQGTAYSNQPQHF. The CDR3 region has the DNA TGTGCCAGCAGCCAGGGGACAGCTTATAGCAATCAGCCCCAGCATTTT.

V gene TRBV11-2 combines with J gene TRBJ2-7; 9 nucleotides match TRBD1. The junction had 9 bases not matched to a gene; V was cut back by 7 bases and J by 5 bases. There are 14 residues in the CDR3. The V gene's germline CDR1 is SGHAT and CDR2 FQNNGV. The chain's CDR3 is CASNPGTGYDEQYF. DNA for the CDR3: TGTGCCAGCAATCCCGGGACAGGGTATGACGAGCAGTACTTC.

V gene TRBV5-5 combines with J gene TRBJ1-2, with 9 positions matching TRBD1. The CDR3 has 15 amino acids. CDR1 is SGHKS, CDR2 YYEKEE, per germline (reference sequence). With V trimmed by 4 bases and J by 0 bases, 4 bases remained unmatched. The DNA for the CDR3 is TGTGCCAGCAGCGGGACAGGGCTGTCTAACTATGGCTACACCTTC. It is translated as CASSGTGLSNYGYTF.

This clone came up a few times. The chain uses TRBV2 and TRBJ1-1; the match to TRBD1 covers 9 bases. J lost 0 bases, V lost 2 bases, and 4 bases had no gene match. CDR3 length: 16 residues. Germline CDR1 SNHLY, CDR2 FYNNEI. The CDR3 loop is CASSETGQGLNTEAFF. As DNA, the CDR3 is TGTGCCAGCAGTGAAACTGGACAGGGGCTGAACACTGAAGCTTTCTTT.

The V and J genes are TRBV6-5 and TRBJ2-7; TRBD2 might be the D (5 bases). There are 14 residues in the CDR3. Germline V gene lookup returns CDR1 MNHEY and CDR2 SVGAGI. V lost 8 bases and J lost 4, with 18 bases in between. The CDR3 nucleotides read TGTGCCAGCCTAGGAGGTCCTCTTCGGTACGAGCAGTACTTC. Protein: CASLGGPLRYEQYF.

The V call is TRBV2, the J call TRBJ2-7; 8 bases are shared with TRBD2. The germline V gene has CDR1 SNHLY and CDR2 FYNNEI. The CDR3 consists of 17 residues. Losses at the gene ends were 5 bases for V and 1 base for J; bases not matched to a gene: 13. CDR3 DNA sequence: TGTGCCAGCAGTACGGATATCCTAGCGGGCGGGTCCTACGAGCAGTACTTC. Translation gives CASSTDILAGGSYEQYF.

The chain has TRBV30 and TRBJ2-7, with D tentatively TRBD2 (5 bases). V lost 5 bases and J 7 bases, leaving 9 bases between the germline ends. The CDR3 is made up of 10 amino acids. Germline CDR1 reads GTSNPN; CDR2 reads SVGIG (reference sequence). The CDR3 sequence is CAWGSWEQYF. CDR3 in DNA: TGTGCCTGGGGGAGTTGGGAGCAGTACTTC.